This T cell receptor (beta chain) was sequenced for a study of blood T cells in healthy people across ages. Study-wide results and caveats: Age showed a roughly linear inverse relationship with TCR beta diversity per million T cells. Long-lived donors carried more naive CD4+ cells and greater diversity than aged donors.

The sample holds a few counts of this clonotype. The antigen is undetermined. This CDR3 has 13 residues. Trimming cost V 3 bases and J 3 bases, with 11 bases left between them. Germline CDR1 reads DFQATT; CDR2 reads SNEGSKA (reference sequence). The use of a sample-barcoded 5' primer and a J-beta primer mix characterized a second PCR of roughly 6 to 11 cycles. TCRdb re-called the 5' RACE reads with MiXCR, one entry per CDR3 protein. This table holds 450,000 to 700,000 distinct CDR3 sequences, about 26% found once. All donors came from Russia, were Caucasian and healthy, and spanned ages roughly 6 to 95.

The chain joins TRBV20-1 to TRBJ1-1; TRBD1 is a possible D gene (5 bases). The sequence derives from a woman in her 70s in good health. The sequencing input was blood. For the CDR3, the DNA is TGCAGTGCTAGGGGGGGTCGGTACACTGAAGCTTTCTTT. Protein: CSARGGRYTEAFF.